The sample holds many counts of the clone carrying this TCR beta chain. These data belong to a study of blood T cells in healthy people across ages. A second PCR, run for roughly 6 to 11 cycles, used a sample-barcoded 5' primer plus a J-beta primer mix. TCRdb analysed the 5' RACE reads with MiXCR anew, one entry per CDR3 protein. The table records roughly 500,000 distinct CDR3 sequences, approximately 30% of them present only once. This CDR3 is built from 16 residues. CDR1 SGHTA and CDR2 FQGNSA come from the germline V gene. V gave up 0 bases and J gave up 0 bases, with 9 bases separating them. The chain combines TRBV7-2 with TRBJ2-1, with D uncertain. This TCR came from a woman in her seventies in good health. The sample comprised blood. For the CDR3, the DNA is TGTGCCAGCAGCTTAGCTCGGGCTAGCTCCTACAATGAGCAGTTCTTC. This sequence encodes CASSLARASSYNEQFF.